One sample yielded the 31 T cell receptor beta chains listed below, sequenced in a study of T cell responses to AZD1222 COVID-19 vaccine. Profiling relied on immunoSEQ multiplex PCR, and the TCRdb table lists in-frame clones only, not all of them. Of 95,000 to 150,000 clones listed, around 86% are singletons. This specimen was peripheral blood, taken on day 0 of AZD1222 vaccination. The receptors originated from an adult in good health.

The V call is TRBV3-1 (or the pseudogene TRBV3-2), the J call TRBJ1-2, with D uncertain. This CDR3 is 12 amino acids long. Germline values: CDR1 LGHDT, CDR2 YNNKEL (reference sequence). Trimming stripped 0 bases from V and 8 bases from J, with 7 bases between. The CDR3 region has the DNA TGTGCCAGCAGCCAAGATATTCGAGGCTACACCTTC. It yields the protein CASSQDIRGYTF.

V usage is TRBV5-1 and J usage is TRBJ1-2; TRBD1 matches at 8 bases. CDR1 and CDR2 from the germline V gene are SGHRS and YFSETQ. Trimming cost V 4 bases and J 3 bases; bases outside gene matches: 5. This CDR3 comprises 14 residues. Here the CDR3 DNA reads TGCGCCAGCAGCCACGGACAGGGCGACTATGGCTACACCTTC. Translation gives CASSHGQGDYGYTF.

The rearrangement links TRBV7-2 to TRBJ1-2, with TRBD1 identical over 10 bases. V lost 4 bases, J lost 3 bases, and 5 bases stayed unmatched. From germline, CDR1 is SGHTA and CDR2 FQGNSA. This CDR3 is built from 15 residues. CDR3 DNA sequence: TGTGCCAGCAGCTACCAAGGGACAGGGGACTATGGCTACACCTTC. Translation: CASSYQGTGDYGYTF.

The chain links TRBV19 to TRBJ2-2, with D unresolved. The germline CDR1 and CDR2 sequences are LNHDA and SQIVND (reference sequence). The CDR3 is 14 residues long. The CDR3 reads CATPTALNTGELFF. In nucleotides, the CDR3 is TGTGCTACTCCTACTGCCTTGAACACCGGGGAGCTGTTTTTT.

The chain joins TRBV6-5 to TRBJ1-2; 11 bases line up with TRBD1. Germline loops: CDR1 MNHEY, CDR2 SVGAGI. V shed 6 bases, J shed 2 bases, and the junction held 2 bases outside the gene matches. The CDR3 runs to 14 residues. The CDR3, as DNA: TGTGCCAGCAGGGGGACAGGGGGAAACTATGGCTACACCTTC. Amino acid sequence: CASRGTGGNYGYTF.

CDR3 amino acids: CASSGLSGAGNQPQHF. The DNA of the CDR3 is TGTGCCAGCAGTGGACTTTCGGGGGCTGGCAATCAGCCCCAGCATTTT. The chain combines TRBV27 with TRBJ1-5, with TRBD1 as a possible D gene (6 bases). Germline CDR1 is MNHEY and CDR2 is SMNVEV (reference sequence). The length of the CDR3 is 16 residues. Trimming took 5 bases from V and 2 from J, leaving 16 bases between them.

This clone has only a few counts. The rearrangement uses TRBV5-6 and TRBJ1-6; 9 positions match TRBD1. The ends lost 4 bases at V and 8 bases at J; junction bases unmatched: 10. Per the germline V gene, CDR1 is SGHDT and CDR2 is YYEEEE. The CDR3 runs 16 residues. This CDR3 is CASSPRDRELYSPLHF. Written as DNA, the CDR3 is TGTGCCAGCAGCCCGAGGGACAGGGAACTTTATTCACCCCTCCACTTT.

The chain links TRBV14 to TRBJ2-2; D might be TRBD2 (6 bases). Between the trimmed V and J ends, which lost 2 bases and 3 bases, there was a span of 13 bases. The length of the CDR3 is 16 residues. Germline loops: CDR1 SGHDN, CDR2 FVKESK. The CDR3 spells CASSQLWRGHTGELFF. CDR3 coding DNA: TGTGCCAGCAGCCAACTGTGGCGGGGCCACACCGGGGAGCTGTTTTTT.

The chain carries TRBV5-1 and TRBJ2-7, with D possibly being TRBD1 (6 bases). The CDR3 loop spans 13 amino acids. Trimming shortened V by 4 bases and J by 1 base, and 9 bases separated the two germline ends. Germline-derived CDR1 and CDR2 are SGHRS and YFSETQ. CDR3 bases: TGCGCCAGCAGCATGACAGGTTCCTACGAGCAGTACTTC. Translating gives CASSMTGSYEQYF.

The chain recombines TRBV3-1 (or the pseudogene TRBV3-2) with TRBJ2-4; tentative D call: TRBD1 (6 bases). The CDR3 is 16 residues long. The V gene lost 4 bases and the J gene lost 8 bases, with 21 bases spanning the gap. The germline CDR1 and CDR2 sequences are LGHDT and YNNKEL (reference sequence). CDR3 in DNA: TGTGCCAGCAGCCGCAGACAGGTTACATCCCCGGACATTCAGTACTTC. Translating it yields CASSRRQVTSPDIQYF.

The J gene is TRBJ1-3, the V gene TRBV7-8; 7 nucleotides match TRBD1. V lost 5 bases and J lost 2; bases outside the gene matches: 6. CDR1 SGHVS and CDR2 FQNEAQ come from the germline V gene. This CDR3 is 15 amino acids long. CDR3 region: CASSPPTGTGNTIYF. CDR3 nucleotides: TGTGCCAGCAGCCCCCCGACAGGGACTGGAAACACCATATATTTT.

This clone showed up just once. The CDR3 nucleotides read TGTGCCTGGAGTACCGGGACAGTTTCCTACGAGCAGTACTTC. It is translated as CAWSTGTVSYEQYF. The chain employs TRBV30 and TRBJ2-7; 7 bases line up with TRBD1. The CDR3 contains 14 residues. The germline CDR1 and CDR2 sequences are GTSNPN and SVGIG (reference sequence). The J segment lost 1 base and the V segment lost 2 bases, leaving 5 bases of the junction unmatched.

This chain links TRBV5-1 with TRBJ1-3; D might be TRBD1 (5 bases). From germline, CDR1 is SGHRS and CDR2 YFSETQ. The V end lost 6 bases, the J end lost 0 bases, and 16 bases lay between the germline ends. The CDR3 runs to 16 residues. The CDR3 loop reads CASIQGPRGSGNTIYF. CDR3 nucleotides: TGCGCCAGCATCCAGGGACCAAGGGGCTCTGGAAACACCATATATTTT. The entire variable domain, with the rest obtained from reference TRBV5-1 and TRBJ1-3, is as follows: KAGVTQTPRYLIKTRGQQVTLSCSPISGHRSVSWYQQTPGQGLQFLFEYFSETQRNKGNFPGRFSGRQFSNSRSEMNVSTLELGDSALYLCASIQGPRGSGNTIYFGEGSWLTVV.

V usage is TRBV30 and J usage is TRBJ2-7, with TRBD2 matching over 7 bases. Germline lookup yields CDR1 GTSNPN and CDR2 SVGIG (reference sequence). V dropped 5 bases and J dropped 1; count of bases not matched to a gene: 8. This CDR3 contains 14 residues. CDR3 in DNA: TGTGCCTGGGGAGGCGGACTAGATTCCTACGAGCAGTACTTC. Translation: CAWGGGLDSYEQYF.

This rearrangement joins TRBV4-1 to TRBJ2-7, with 10 bases identical to TRBD1. The CDR3 consists of 15 residues. V lost 1 base, J lost 1 base, and 1 base stayed unmatched. Germline-derived CDR1 and CDR2 are MGHRA and YSYEKL. CDR3 coding DNA: TGCGCCAGCAGCCAAGGACAGGGGGCTTCCTACGAGCAGTACTTC. This sequence encodes CASSQGQGASYEQYF.

This clone is a singleton in its sample. This chain uses TRBV5-1 with TRBJ1-3, with TRBD1 identical over 7 bases. This CDR3 region has 14 residues. V lost 3 bases, J lost 2 bases, and 2 bases stayed unmatched. From germline, CDR1 is SGHRS and CDR2 YFSETQ. CDR3 DNA sequence: TGCGCCAGCAGCTCACAGGGGACTGGAAACACCATATATTTT. Protein sequence: CASSSQGTGNTIYF.

The V call is TRBV18, the J call TRBJ1-3; D unresolved. CDR3 size: 15 residues. CDR1 KGHSH and CDR2 LQKENI come from the germline V gene. Trimming pared 2 bases from V and 2 bases from J, leaving 10 bases between. CDR3 amino acids: CASSPFKAAGNTIYF. The CDR3 DNA reads as TGTGCCAGCTCACCATTCAAAGCTGCTGGAAACACCATATATTTT.

The chain links TRBV25-1 to TRBJ1-4, with a possible D match to TRBD1 (5 bases). Germline CDR1 is MGHDK and CDR2 is SYGVNS. Trimming removed 3 bases from V and 9 bases from J, with 17 bases in between. The CDR3 is 15 residues long. The CDR3 coding sequence is TGTGCCAGCAGTGATGAAGGGATGGGGCTCAAAAAACTGTTTTTT. Residues: CASSDEGMGLKKLFF.

The chain is built from TRBV7-2 and TRBJ1-1; D ambiguous. V dropped 3 bases and J dropped 10 bases, with 15 bases sitting between them. The CDR3 contains 13 residues. Germline lookup yields CDR1 SGHTA and CDR2 FQGNSA. In DNA form, the CDR3 reads TGTGCCAGCAGCTTTGACGGTGGCGCGGTAGCTTTCTTT. Amino acids: CASSFDGGAVAFF.

This clone showed up just once. V gene TRBV7-6 combines with J gene TRBJ1-5, with TRBD1 matching over 8 bases. V lost 2 bases and J lost 4; bases outside the gene matches: 13. Germline CDR1 reads SGHVS; CDR2 reads FNYEAQ. The CDR3 extends over 18 amino acids. The CDR3 spells CASSLTSAGGFGNQPQHF. In nucleotides, the CDR3 is TGTGCCAGCAGCTTAACTAGCGCAGGGGGCTTCGGAAATCAGCCCCAGCATTTT.

The CDR3, as DNA: TGTGCCATCCGTGGTAGTGTTGGAAACACCATATATTTT. It translates to CAIRGSVGNTIYF. J is TRBJ1-3 and V is TRBV28, with D unresolved. Germline CDR1 reads MDHEN; CDR2 reads SYDVKM. The CDR3 extends over 13 amino acids. Trimming took 10 bases from V and 3 from J, leaving 13 bases between them.

This clone appeared a single time. V is TRBV6-1 and J is TRBJ1-1; D may be TRBD1 (6 bases). CDR1 is MNHNS and CDR2 is SASEGT in the germline V gene. This CDR3 comprises 17 residues. V dropped 3 bases and J dropped 1 base, with 18 bases sitting between them. CDR3 in amino acids: CASSEPGGLGTNTEAFF. The CDR3 DNA is TGTGCCAGCAGTGAGCCGGGGGGCCTGGGGACGAACACTGAAGCTTTCTTT.

The chain has TRBV25-1 and TRBJ2-7; D unclear. Germline V lookup: CDR1 MGHDK, CDR2 SYGVNS. V shed 2 bases and J shed 3 bases, with 11 bases lying between them. This CDR3 has 14 amino acids. This chain's CDR3 is CASSEGGASYEQYF. The CDR3 DNA follows: TGTGCCAGCAGTGAAGGCGGAGCCAGCTACGAGCAGTACTTC.

The J gene is TRBJ2-7, the V gene TRBV5-1; weak D call: TRBD2 (6 bases). The germline V gene encodes CDR1 SGHRS and CDR2 YFSETQ. CDR3 size: 15 residues. Trimming took 0 bases from V and 5 from J, leaving 15 bases between them. CDR3 coding DNA: TGCGCCAGCAGCTTGGCTGCCGCGGGAATCAACGAGCAGTACTTC. It encodes CASSLAAAGINEQYF.

This sequence joins TRBV5-4 and TRBJ2-6; D is unresolved. The germline V gene encodes CDR1 SGHNT and CDR2 YYREEE (reference sequence). Trimming took 3 bases from V and 0 from J, leaving 13 bases between them. The CDR3 is made up of 17 amino acids. The chain's CDR3 is CASSSRQQNSGANVLTF. DNA for the CDR3: TGTGCCAGCAGCTCCCGACAACAGAACTCTGGGGCCAACGTCCTGACTTTC.

This rearrangement joins TRBV27 to TRBJ1-5; D is ambiguous. With 2 bases removed from V and 0 bases from J, the gap between germline ends came to 5 bases. The CDR3 spans 14 residues. CDR1 and CDR2 (germline): MNHEY, SMNVEV (reference sequence). The CDR3: CASSLGDSNQPQHF. The CDR3 nucleotides read TGTGCCAGCAGTTTAGGGGATAGCAATCAGCCCCAGCATTTT.

CDR3 sequence: CASSPGQGKAYYQPQHF. CDR3 DNA sequence: TGTGCCAGCAGTCCAGGACAGGGAAAGGCTTACTATCAGCCCCAGCATTTT. The chain joins TRBV27 to TRBJ1-5, with TRBD1 matching over 8 bases. Unmatched junction bases numbered 14, after V lost 5 bases and J lost 5 bases. This CDR3 comprises 17 residues. Germline CDR1 is MNHEY and CDR2 is SMNVEV (reference sequence).

The gene calls are TRBV6-2 or TRBV6-3 and TRBJ2-7, with 9 bases identical to TRBD1. The CDR3 extends over 16 amino acids. The V and J ends lost 0 bases and 5 bases, in that order; junction bases with no gene match: 8. Looked up from germline, CDR1 is MNHEY and CDR2 is SVGEGT. The CDR3 reads CASSYSRGTGRDEQYF. CDR3 nucleotide sequence: TGTGCCAGCAGTTACTCGAGAGGGACAGGGCGGGACGAGCAGTACTTC.

The rearrangement links TRBV6-1 to TRBJ1-1, with D possibly being TRBD1 (6 bases). V was trimmed by 0 bases and J by 2 bases, leaving 13 bases between them. The germline V gene has CDR1 MNHNS and CDR2 SASEGT. CDR3 length: 16 residues. CDR3 sequence: CASSEALGRGNTEAFF. In nucleotides, the CDR3 is TGTGCCAGCAGTGAAGCGCTCGGCAGGGGAAACACTGAAGCTTTCTTT.

V and J are TRBV6-5 and TRBJ1-4, with D possibly being TRBD1 (5 bases). Germline loops: CDR1 MNHEY, CDR2 SVGAGI. This CDR3 spans 15 amino acids. V gave up 5 bases and J gave up 3 bases, with 13 bases separating them. The CDR3 DNA is TGTGCCAGCAGTAGGACAAGGACCTCTAATGAAAAACTGTTTTTT. This codes for CASSRTRTSNEKLFF.

The V call is TRBV2, the J call TRBJ1-1; no clear D gene. Between the trimmed V and J ends, which lost 4 bases and 3 bases, there was a span of 9 bases. This CDR3 contains 13 residues. CDR1 and CDR2 from the germline V gene are SNHLY and FYNNEI. The CDR3 spells CASSANLDTEAFF. In nucleotides, the CDR3 is TGTGCCAGCAGTGCCAATCTGGACACTGAAGCTTTCTTT.